This T cell receptor beta chain is from a study of beta chain features in type 1 diabetes. At the level of the study: The study examined roughly 100 million sorted cells across all samples. Findings and limits, study-wide: TCRB CDR3s from Type 1 diabetes patients were moderately but significantly shorter in all four CD4+ subsets. TCRB repertoires of naive, central memory and Treg cells appeared more similar among patients than among healthy donors.

Germline lookup yields CDR1 SGHAT and CDR2 FQDESV (reference sequence). J lost 6 bases, V lost 2 bases, and 12 bases had no gene match. This CDR3 is 16 amino acids long. The authors sorted CD4+ naive, central memory, regulatory and stem cell-like memory cells via CD45RO/CCR7/CD25/CD127/CD95/CD27. The authors reverse transcribed all of the isolated RNA, so sequencing captured expressed TCRB transcripts. This table comes from immunoSEQ multiplex PCR, and its TCRdb copy is limited to in-frame clones, with some not included. The data show about 160,000 clones, around 8% seen once. A few counts support this clone. Its antigen is unknown.

The rearrangement uses TRBV11-1 and TRBJ2-7, with 8 bases lining up with TRBD2. Source material: central memory CD4+ T cells from blood. This receptor was obtained from a woman under 30 with type 1 diabetes. CDR3: CASSLFESGRSFEQYF. The DNA for the CDR3 is TGTGCCAGCAGCTTATTTGAGAGCGGGAGAAGTTTCGAGCAGTACTTC.